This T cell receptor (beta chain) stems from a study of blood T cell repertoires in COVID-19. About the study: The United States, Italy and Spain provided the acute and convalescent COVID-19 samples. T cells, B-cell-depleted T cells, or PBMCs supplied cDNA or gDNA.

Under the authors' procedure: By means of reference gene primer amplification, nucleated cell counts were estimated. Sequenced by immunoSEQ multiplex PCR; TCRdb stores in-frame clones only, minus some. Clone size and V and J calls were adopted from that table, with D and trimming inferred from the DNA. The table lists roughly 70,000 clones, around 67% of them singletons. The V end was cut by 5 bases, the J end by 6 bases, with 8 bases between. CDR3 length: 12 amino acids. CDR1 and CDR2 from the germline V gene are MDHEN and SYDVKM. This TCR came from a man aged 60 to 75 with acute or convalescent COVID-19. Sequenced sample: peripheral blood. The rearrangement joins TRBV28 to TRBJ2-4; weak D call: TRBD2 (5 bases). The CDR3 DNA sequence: TGTGCCAGCAGTAATGAGGGAAACATTCAGTACTTC. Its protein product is CASSNEGNIQYF.